What follows are 20 T cell receptor beta chains derived from one specimen sequenced in a study of blood T cell repertoires in COVID-19. Here immunoSEQ multiplex PCR was the method, and the copy in TCRdb shows in-frame clones only, minus some. Of 100,000 to 130,000 clones in the sample, around 83% are singletons; the top ten hold about 4.3%. Sequencing used peripheral blood. These receptors were collected from a man between 65 and 85 years old with acute or convalescent COVID-19.

This sequence joins TRBV27 and TRBJ2-5; 11 nucleotides match TRBD1. Trimming at V came to 0 bases and at J to 5 bases, leaving 8 bases not matched to a gene. This CDR3 comprises 17 residues. Germline V gene data show CDR1 as MNHEY and CDR2 as SMNVEV (reference sequence). In nucleotides, the CDR3 is TGTGCCAGCAGTTTATCACGGCCGGGACAGGGGGGGGAGACCCAGTACTTC. Its protein product is CASSLSRPGQGGETQYF.

This clone was counted between two and nine times. The sample contains more than one DNA sequence encoding this CDR3. The genes are TRBV5-1 and TRBJ2-5, with 12 nucleotides matching TRBD1. Trimming removed 4 bases from V and 0 bases from J; junction bases left unmatched: 4. The CDR3 runs to 16 residues. Per the germline V gene, CDR1 is SGHRS and CDR2 is YFSETQ. The CDR3 bases are TGCGCCAGCAGCGGCGGGACAGGGGGCTACCAAGAGACCCAGTACTTC. This translates into CASSGGTGGYQETQYF.

The table lists this clone with a count of one. The V call is TRBV28, the J call TRBJ1-6, with TRBD1 as a possible D gene (6 bases). V lost 5 bases and J lost 10, with 18 bases in between. The germline CDR1 and CDR2 sequences are MDHEN and SYDVKM. There are 15 residues in the CDR3. CDR3 sequence reads: CASSTPVAGESPLHF. In nucleotides, the CDR3 is TGTGCCAGCAGTACCCCCGTTGCAGGGGAGTCACCCCTCCACTTT.

This rearrangement joins TRBV4-2 to TRBJ1-5; 7 nucleotides match TRBD1. This CDR3 comprises 18 residues. V shed 4 bases and J 2 bases; nucleotides not matched to a gene: 14. Germline V gene sequence: CDR1 LGHNA, CDR2 YNFKEQ. CDR3 in amino acids: CASSPTITGAGGNQPQHF. The DNA for the CDR3 is TGTGCCAGCAGCCCTACTATCACAGGGGCCGGAGGCAATCAGCCCCAGCATTTT.

This clone was counted between two and nine times. The genes are TRBV5-6 and TRBJ2-7, with TRBD1 matching 7 bases. CDR1 is SGHDT, CDR2 YYEEEE, per germline. V dropped 0 bases and J dropped 5; count of bases not matched to a gene: 2. The CDR3 consists of 13 residues. CDR3 residues: CASSLVQGNEQYF. DNA for the CDR3: TGTGCCAGCAGCTTGGTACAGGGGAACGAGCAGTACTTC. The full variable domain, its missing parts supplied by reference TRBV5-6 and TRBJ2-7, is DAGVTQSPTHLIKTRGQQVTLRCSPKSGHDTVSWYQQALGQGPQFIFQYYEEEERQRGNFPDRFSGHQFPNYSSELNVNALLLGDSALYLCASSLVQGNEQYFGPGTRLTVT.

The V and J genes are TRBV18 and TRBJ2-3; 7 bases map to TRBD1. CDR3 size: 14 residues. V lost 3 bases, J lost 3 bases, and 3 bases stayed unmatched. Per the germline V gene, CDR1 is KGHSH and CDR2 is LQKENI. The DNA for the CDR3 is TGTGCCAGCTCACCGCTACAGGGGACAGATACGCAGTATTTT. This gives the protein CASSPLQGTDTQYF.

This chain joins TRBV4-2 and TRBJ1-2; 7 bases map to TRBD1. Germline CDR1 reads LGHNA; CDR2 reads YNFKEQ. The V and J ends lost 1 base and 6 bases, in that order; junction bases with no gene match: 14. The CDR3 contains 17 residues. CDR3 residues: CASSQVRQGRTRDGYTF. CDR3 nucleotide sequence: TGTGCCAGCAGCCAAGTCCGACAGGGAAGAACTCGGGATGGCTACACCTTC.

This rearrangement joins TRBV27 to TRBJ2-1; 11 nucleotides align to TRBD2. Germline CDR1 reads MNHEY; CDR2 reads SMNVEV (reference sequence). This CDR3 has 15 amino acids. Losses at the gene ends were 6 bases for V and 3 bases for J; bases not matched to a gene: 4. CDR3 DNA: TGTGCCAGCAGGCCCGGGACTAGCGGCTACAATGAGCAGTTCTTC. Protein: CASRPGTSGYNEQFF.

The chain carries TRBV6-6 and TRBJ2-7, with a tentative D call TRBD2 (5 bases). The CDR3 length is 15 residues. The V and J ends lost 2 bases and 3 bases respectively, with 14 bases between them. CDR1 MNHNY and CDR2 SVGAGI come from the germline V gene (reference sequence). CDR3 sequence reads: CASSYRETENYEQYF. CDR3 nucleotides: TGTGCCAGCAGTTACAGGGAGACGGAGAACTACGAGCAGTACTTC.

The chain has TRBV19 and TRBJ1-2; D unclear. Germline V gene sequence: CDR1 LNHDA, CDR2 SQIVND (reference sequence). V was cut by 4 bases and J by 6 bases, with 15 bases left in between. The CDR3 sequence is 14 residues long. CDR3 DNA: TGTGCCAGTAGTAGCATTATGTTGGAGCATGGCTACACCTTC. The encoded protein is CASSSIMLEHGYTF.

This chain links TRBV3-1 (or the pseudogene TRBV3-2) with TRBJ1-2; TRBD1 matches at 10 bases. The CDR3 has 15 residues. Germline V CDR1 and CDR2: LGHDT, YNNKEL (reference sequence). V was clipped by 3 bases and J by 2 bases; unmatched bases: 3. The CDR3 is CASSQSGQGNYGYTF. DNA for the CDR3: TGTGCCAGCAGCCAGTCGGGACAGGGGAACTATGGCTACACCTTC.

The rearrangement joins TRBV5-1 to TRBJ2-5, with 7 bases that match TRBD1. The V segment lost 7 bases and the J segment 5 bases; nucleotides outside the gene matches: 11. The CDR3 consists of 14 residues. Germline CDR1 reads SGHRS; CDR2 reads YFSETQ. CDR3 in amino acids: CASAPMPGGETQYF. The CDR3 DNA reads as TGCGCCAGCGCTCCAATGCCAGGGGGTGAGACCCAGTACTTC. The variable domain in full, completed from reference TRBV5-1 and TRBJ2-5, reads KAGVTQTPRYLIKTRGQQVTLSCSPISGHRSVSWYQQTPGQGLQFLFEYFSETQRNKGNFPGRFSGRQFSNSRSEMNVSTLELGDSALYLCASAPMPGGETQYFGPGTRLLVL.

The chain has TRBV5-6 and TRBJ1-6; TRBD1 is a possible D gene (6 bases). With 1 base removed from V and 0 bases from J, the gap between germline ends came to 17 bases. CDR1 and CDR2 (germline): SGHDT, YYEEEE. The CDR3 consists of 19 residues. The CDR3 region has the DNA TGTGCCAGCAGCTTGCTCTTCAGGGGCCGGAGCTCCTATAATTCACCCCTCCACTTT. It encodes CASSLLFRGRSSYNSPLHF.

CDR3 DNA sequence: TGTGCCAGCTCACCACGGGAGGAGGATGGCTACACCTTC. This gives the protein CASSPREEDGYTF. The chain has TRBV18 and TRBJ1-2, with unresolved D. The germline CDR1 and CDR2 sequences are KGHSH and LQKENI. The CDR3 consists of 13 residues. The V gene lost 1 base and the J gene lost 6 bases, with 9 bases spanning the gap.

This clone was found once. The chain recombines TRBV12-5 with TRBJ2-7; 7 nucleotides agree with TRBD1. Germline loops: CDR1 LGHNT, CDR2 FRNRAP. The CDR3 is 14 residues long. The ends lost 1 base at V and 6 bases at J; junction bases unmatched: 6. The CDR3: CASGLATGPSEQYF. DNA for the CDR3: TGTGCTAGTGGTTTGGCGACAGGGCCCAGCGAGCAGTACTTC.

The rearrangement uses TRBV5-4 and TRBJ1-4; 9 bases fit TRBD1. The CDR3 has 15 amino acids. Germline CDR1 reads SGHNT; CDR2 reads YYREEE (reference sequence). The ends lost 4 bases at V and 3 bases at J; junction bases unmatched: 4. The CDR3: CASSGTGRANEKLFF. CDR3 sequence (DNA): TGTGCCAGCAGCGGGACAGGGAGGGCTAATGAAAAACTGTTTTTT. The full variable domain, its missing parts supplied by reference TRBV5-4 and TRBJ1-4, is ETGVTQSPTHLIKTRGQQVTLRCSSQSGHNTVSWYQQALGQGPQFIFQYYREEENGRGNFPPRFSGLQFPNYSSELNVNALELDDSALYLCASSGTGRANEKLFFGSGTQLSVL.

This chain joins TRBV29-1 and TRBJ1-1; the D gene is possibly TRBD1 (6 bases). Germline V CDR1 and CDR2: SQVTM, ANQGSEA. The ends were cut back, 4 bases at V and 4 bases at J, with 10 bases in the middle. The CDR3 runs to 12 residues. For the CDR3, the DNA is TGCAGCGTTGGGTCAGGGGTCACTGAAGCTTTCTTT. The encoded protein is CSVGSGVTEAFF.

Here the CDR3 reads CASSPRQGSTGELFF. The DNA of the CDR3 is TGTGCCAGCAGCCCCAGACAGGGGAGCACCGGGGAGCTGTTTTTT. The rearrangement joins TRBV7-9 to TRBJ2-2; 8 bases align to TRBD1. Germline V gene lookup returns CDR1 SEHNR and CDR2 FQNEAQ (reference sequence). The CDR3 spans 15 residues. J was trimmed by 4 bases and V by 5 bases; bases with no gene match: 6.

The rearrangement links TRBV15 to TRBJ1-2; 8 positions agree with TRBD1. Germline CDR1 LNHNV, CDR2 YYDKDF (reference sequence). V shed 4 bases and J 3 bases; nucleotides not matched to a gene: 10. This CDR3 has 16 amino acids. The CDR3 loop reads CATSTGQGLGDYGYTF. CDR3 nucleotide sequence: TGTGCCACCAGCACTGGACAGGGCCTCGGGGACTATGGCTACACCTTC.

The CDR3 region is CASSPGGDQKTQYF. As DNA, the CDR3 is TGTGCCAGCAGTCCGGGGGGGGATCAAAAGACCCAGTACTTC. This sequence joins TRBV6-5 and TRBJ2-5; 8 nucleotides match TRBD2. The CDR3 is made up of 14 amino acids. J was trimmed by 6 bases and V by 5 bases; bases with no gene match: 8. CDR1 MNHEY and CDR2 SVGAGI come from the germline V gene.